The clone carrying this TCR beta chain was counted ten times or more. Its matching antigen is unknown. The CDR3 spans 15 residues. CDR1 is SGHRS, CDR2 YFSETQ, per germline. V was trimmed by 1 base and J by 3 bases, leaving 10 bases between them. This sample stems from a study of T cells in Graves' hyperthyroidism and ophthalmopathy. The investigators amplified TCR beta CDR3 regions from RNA transcripts. First-round RT-PCR targeting the TCR CDR3 was performed with the HTBI primer set. One entry per CDR3 protein, called by TCRdb with MiXCR from the multiplex PCR reads. The profile shows around 490,000 distinct CDR3 sequences, about 20% of them singletons. General study points: With a median lead of 6.5 months before onset, the model predicted ophthalmopathy. A model of 13 V-J pairs discriminated ophthalmopathy from stable hyperthyroidism.

Each diagnosis drew on symptoms, thyroxine, TRAb, thyroid ultrasound and orbital computed tomography findings. V usage is TRBV5-1 and J usage is TRBJ2-2, with D possibly being TRBD2 (5 bases). The sequenced sample was blood. The receptor was isolated from a man aged 35-49 years with Graves' ophthalmopathy. The CDR3 DNA reads TGCGCCAGCAGCTTGAGAGGGCCCGACACCGGGGAGCTGTTTTTT. This translates into CASSLRGPDTGELFF.